The 13 T cell receptor beta chains listed next were all sequenced from one sample in a study of T cells in localized non-small cell lung cancer. Repertoires were generated with immunoSEQ multiplex PCR, while TCRdb's copy carries only in-frame clones and drops some. The profile shows approximately 890 clones, nearly 25% of them singletons. Sequenced material: lung tumor tissue, taken before any cancer treatment. These receptors originate from a woman aged 40-70 years with stage I squamous cell lung carcinoma.

The chain combines TRBV28 with TRBJ2-7; D is possibly TRBD1 or TRBD2 (5 bases each). Germline V CDR1 and CDR2: MDHEN, SYDVKM. The CDR3 length is 14 residues. V was pared by 5 bases and J by 4 bases, with 15 bases between. The CDR3 DNA reads as TGTGCCAGCAGTCAATCGGGGCCGGTTTACGAGCAGTACTTC. This gives the protein CASSQSGPVYEQYF.

The chain employs TRBV6-8 and TRBJ1-2; D is ambiguous. The germline V gene encodes CDR1 MNHGY and CDR2 SAAAGT. The CDR3 is 13 residues long. Trimming removed 0 bases at V and 6 bases at J, with 8 bases between. The CDR3 region has the DNA TGTGCCAGCAGTTACTCCCACGGGGATGGCTACACCTTC. It yields the protein CASSYSHGDGYTF.

This chain joins TRBV28 and TRBJ2-5; TRBD2 is a possible D gene (6 bases). Trimming removed 2 bases at V and 3 bases at J, with 16 bases between. The CDR3 runs 16 residues. Germline assignment: CDR1 MDHEN and CDR2 SYDVKM. CDR3 DNA: TGTGCCAGCAGTTTACGATTAGGGACTGACAAAGAGACCCAGTACTTC. Translated: CASSLRLGTDKETQYF.

This chain connects TRBV28 to TRBJ1-2; 7 bases match TRBD1. The CDR3 spans 17 residues. Per the germline V gene, CDR1 is MDHEN and CDR2 is SYDVKM. Trimming removed 3 bases from V and 8 bases from J; junction bases left unmatched: 18. Written as DNA, the CDR3 is TGTGCCAGCAGTTTGCCTAGGCAGGCAGGGGGGTTTGGCGGCTACACCTTC. It codes for CASSLPRQAGGFGGYTF.

This clone is judged medium-sized. The rearrangement links TRBV9 to TRBJ2-3; weak D call: TRBD2 (6 bases). The CDR3 loop spans 16 amino acids. V lost 1 base to trimming and J lost 0 bases, with 12 bases between them. Germline CDR1 reads SGDLS; CDR2 reads YYNGEE. The CDR3 nucleotides read TGTGCCAGCAGCGTATCAGCGGGTACTAGCACAGATACGCAGTATTTT. This translates into CASSVSAGTSTDTQYF.

The chain links TRBV9 to TRBJ2-7; D could derive from TRBD1 or TRBD2 (5 bases each). Trimming took 9 bases from V and 3 from J, leaving 16 bases between them. Germline V gives CDR1 SGDLS, CDR2 YYNGEE. The CDR3 is 13 residues long. CDR3 in DNA: TGTGCCACTTCCGGGGCGGCGTTCTACGAGCAGTACTTC. It yields the protein CATSGAAFYEQYF.

The chain carries TRBV19 and TRBJ2-7; possibly TRBD2 for D (6 bases). This CDR3 has 15 amino acids. V dropped 1 base and J dropped 6 bases, with 16 bases sitting between them. The germline V gene has CDR1 LNHDA and CDR2 SQIVND (reference sequence). CDR3 DNA sequence: TGTGCCAGTAGTATAGTTCCGGGAGAAGGTAGCGAGCAGTACTTC. Translation: CASSIVPGEGSEQYF.

The chain recombines TRBV18 with TRBJ2-5, with 12 bases aligning to TRBD2. The germline V gene encodes CDR1 KGHSH and CDR2 LQKENI. This CDR3 comprises 17 residues. Trimming took 2 bases from V and 1 from J; bases not matched to a gene: 5. The CDR3: CASSPSLAGGSQETQYF. The DNA for the CDR3 is TGTGCCAGCTCACCATCACTAGCGGGAGGAAGCCAAGAGACCCAGTACTTC.

This clone was counted only a few times. The rearrangement links TRBV28 to TRBJ2-3; TRBD1 matches at 10 bases. The CDR3 length is 15 residues. Germline CDR1 reads MDHEN; CDR2 reads SYDVKM. After removal of 2 bases from V and 4 bases from J, the junction contained 3 bases not matched to a gene. The CDR3 DNA sequence: TGTGCCAGCAGTTTACCCGGACAGGGGGCAGATACGCAGTATTTT. Protein: CASSLPGQGADTQYF.

Judged by abundance, this clone is large. This chain joins TRBV4-1 and TRBJ1-1; no clear D. Trimming shortened V by 0 bases and J by 6 bases, and 11 bases separated the two germline ends. Germline CDR1 and CDR2: MGHRA and YSYEKL. The CDR3 loop spans 14 amino acids. CDR3 DNA: TGCGCCAGCAGCCAAGATCTTCGGGGAGCTGAAGCTTTCTTT. Translation gives CASSQDLRGAEAFF.

This chain joins TRBV16 and TRBJ1-1; D not certain. CDR1 is KGHSY and CDR2 is FQNENV in the germline V gene. Trimming pared 0 bases from V and 3 bases from J, leaving 11 bases between. This CDR3 spans 15 amino acids. The CDR3 bases are TGTGCCAGCAGCCAATCGCTAAATTTGGACACTGAAGCTTTCTTT. Protein product: CASSQSLNLDTEAFF.

V and J are TRBV11-3 and TRBJ1-2; D uncertain. Per germline, CDR1 SGHNT and CDR2 YENEEA. Trimming took 0 bases from V and 1 from J, leaving 12 bases between them. The CDR3 sequence is 16 residues long. CDR3 nucleotide sequence: TGTGCCAGCAGCTTAGATCGGATTAAAAATAACTATGGCTACACCTTC. Translation gives CASSLDRIKNNYGYTF.

The V gene is TRBV19, the J gene TRBJ2-1, with unresolved D. This CDR3 has 15 amino acids. Trimming shortened V by 1 base and J by 6 bases, and 13 bases separated the two germline ends. In germline, CDR1 is LNHDA, CDR2 SQIVND (reference sequence). CDR3 bases: TGTGCCAGTAGTATAGTCGGCGGAACCACCAATGAGCAGTTCTTC. Residues: CASSIVGGTTNEQFF.